This entry features one TCR beta chain sequence. Its target is not known. The source of the sample is a study of graft-versus-host responses after intestinal transplantation. The V gene lost 6 bases and the J gene lost 2 bases, with 10 bases spanning the gap. Germline-derived CDR1 and CDR2 are MDHEN and SYDVKM. The CDR3 is made up of 13 amino acids. Measured with immunoSEQ multiplex PCR; TCRdb has only the in-frame clones, and not every one. The sample includes tens of thousands of clones, 89% of them seen just once. The receptor comes from a human donor who received an intestinal transplant. V gene TRBV28 combines with J gene TRBJ1-2; D is undetermined. The material sequenced was unstimulated CD8+ T cells sorted from spleen or lymph node cells, taken before intestinal transplant. In nucleotides, the CDR3 is TGTGCCAGCAGCCCTACGGAGAACTATGGCTACACCTTC. This sequence encodes CASSPTENYGYTF.